These 17 T cell receptor beta chains were sequenced from one sample in a study of T cell responses to AZD1222 COVID-19 vaccine. Assay used: immunoSEQ multiplex PCR; TCRdb lists only in-frame clones, some missing. In the table there are some 150,000 clones, 85% to 95% of which are singletons. Here the sequenced sample was peripheral blood, taken on day 0 of AZD1222 vaccination. The origin of the receptors is an adult in good health.

About this clone: In the same sample, other DNA sequences code for this CDR3. CDR3 protein: CASSFGGRGNSPLHF. The CDR3 DNA sequence: TGTGCCAGCAGTTTTGGGGGCAGGGGAAATTCACCCCTCCACTTT. The chain has TRBV28 and TRBJ1-6; maybe TRBD1 (6 bases). The CDR3 loop spans 15 amino acids. The ends were cut back, 3 bases at V and 7 bases at J, with 13 bases in the middle. CDR1 and CDR2 (germline): MDHEN, SYDVKM. Based on the CDR3 plus reference TRBV28 and TRBJ1-6, the full variable domain is DVKVTQSSRYLVKRTGEKVFLECVQDMDHENMFWYRQDPGLGLRLIYFSYDVKMKEKGDIPEGYSVSREKKERFSLILESASTNQTSMYLCASSFGGRGNSPLHFGNGTRLTVT.

The chain combines TRBV2 with TRBJ2-1; no definite D call. Between the trimmed V and J ends, which lost 7 bases and 3 bases, there was a span of 10 bases. This CDR3 comprises 13 residues. CDR1 SNHLY and CDR2 FYNNEI come from the germline V gene. This CDR3 reads CASTLGIYNEQFF. The CDR3 DNA follows: TGTGCCAGCACTCTAGGGATCTACAATGAGCAGTTCTTC.

This clone was observed once. The chain has TRBV6-5 and TRBJ1-2; D unclear. CDR1 and CDR2 (germline): MNHEY, SVGAGI. The CDR3 runs 14 residues. Trimming removed 6 bases at V and 4 bases at J, with 15 bases between. CDR3 sequence reads: CASSVDKRGYGYTF. The CDR3, as DNA: TGTGCCAGCAGCGTCGACAAGCGCGGCTATGGCTACACCTTC.

This clone appeared a single time. The chain combines TRBV9 with TRBJ2-3, with 16 bases identical to TRBD2. Looked up from germline, CDR1 is SGDLS and CDR2 is YYNGEE. This CDR3 has 16 amino acids. J gave up 3 bases and V 3 bases, and 1 base lay outside the gene matches. This CDR3 reads CASSAGLAGGTDTQYF. The CDR3 region has the DNA TGTGCCAGCAGCGCGGGACTAGCGGGGGGGACAGATACGCAGTATTTT.

V and J are TRBV7-2 and TRBJ1-3; possibly TRBD1 for D (5 bases). Trimming took off 1 base at V and 4 bases at J, with 8 bases between the two ends. CDR1 is SGHTA, CDR2 FQGNSA, per germline. The CDR3 runs to 14 residues. The CDR3 protein is CASSLVGPGNTIYF. Here the CDR3 DNA reads TGTGCCAGCAGCTTAGTGGGGCCCGGAAACACCATATATTTT.

This clone has just one count. This chain connects TRBV19 to TRBJ1-4; D might be TRBD1 (6 bases). Trimming took off 7 bases at V and 0 bases at J, with 9 bases between the two ends. Germline CDR1 LNHDA, CDR2 SQIVND (reference sequence). This CDR3 comprises 14 residues. The CDR3 sequence is CASNYRATNEKLFF. The CDR3, as DNA: TGTGCCAGTAACTACAGGGCAACTAATGAAAAACTGTTTTTT.

The chain has TRBV7-2 and TRBJ1-2, with D maybe TRBD1 (5 bases). From germline, CDR1 is SGHTA and CDR2 FQGNSA. The CDR3 loop spans 13 amino acids. The V end was cut by 1 base, the J end by 4 bases, with 7 bases between. The CDR3 bases are TGTGCCAGCAGCTTAGGAGGGGTCTATGGCTACACCTTC. Translation gives CASSLGGVYGYTF. The full variable domain, with the rest looked up from reference TRBV7-2 and TRBJ1-2, is GAGVSQSPSNKVTEKGKDVELRCDPISGHTALYWYRQSLGQGLEFLIYFQGNSAPDKSGLPSDRFSAERTGGSVSTLTIQRTQQEDSAVYLCASSLGGVYGYTFGSGTRLTVV.

The chain joins TRBV9 to TRBJ2-5, with unresolved D. The germline gives CDR1 SGDLS, CDR2 YYNGEE. The CDR3 covers 13 residues. V lost 4 bases and J lost 4, with 11 bases in between. Here the CDR3 reads CASSPRSGETQYF. DNA of the CDR3: TGTGCCAGCAGCCCCCGTTCAGGAGAGACCCAGTACTTC.

The table lists this clone with a count of one. This rearrangement joins TRBV19 to TRBJ1-1, with 7 bases fitting TRBD1. This CDR3 spans 14 amino acids. Germline CDR1 reads LNHDA; CDR2 reads SQIVND (reference sequence). Trimming removed 7 bases from V and 1 base from J; junction bases left unmatched: 6. CDR3 bases: TGTGCCAGTACCCCGGGACAGCCGAACACTGAAGCTTTCTTT. Protein sequence: CASTPGQPNTEAFF.

This clone was detected only once. The chain uses TRBV29-1 and TRBJ2-3, with a weak D call TRBD2 (5 bases). The V gene's germline CDR1 is SQVTM and CDR2 ANQGSEA. V gave up 3 bases and J gave up 3 bases, with 7 bases separating them. The CDR3 is made up of 12 amino acids. The CDR3 DNA follows: TGCAGCGTTGATCGGGAAACAGATACGCAGTATTTT. Translated: CSVDRETDTQYF.

The genes are TRBV7-3 and TRBJ2-2; D remains unclear. There are 13 residues in the CDR3. Germline V gene sequence: CDR1 SGHTA, CDR2 FQGTGA. With 3 bases removed from V and 4 bases from J, the gap between germline ends came to 6 bases. Written as DNA, the CDR3 is TGTGCCAGCAGCTTCGCCGGCACCGGGGAGCTGTTTTTT. This codes for CASSFAGTGELFF.

The chain combines TRBV4-2 with TRBJ1-1; 8 bases are shared with TRBD1. V shed 3 bases, J shed 1 base, and the junction held 7 bases outside the gene matches. This CDR3 region has 16 residues. Looked up from germline, CDR1 is LGHNA and CDR2 is YNFKEQ. The CDR3 is CASSQPGGAGNTEAFF. The CDR3 DNA is TGTGCCAGCAGCCAGCCAGGGGGCGCAGGGAACACTGAAGCTTTCTTT.

The CDR3 coding sequence is TGTGCCAGCAGCTTAGGTCAGGACAGGAACTATGGCTACACCTTC. This gives the protein CASSLGQDRNYGYTF. This chain links TRBV7-2 with TRBJ1-2, with 7 nucleotides matching TRBD1. This CDR3 has 15 residues. Germline lookup yields CDR1 SGHTA and CDR2 FQGNSA. Trimming at V came to 1 base and at J to 2 bases, leaving 4 bases not matched to a gene.

This clone was recorded once. The chain couples TRBV6-5 to TRBJ1-5; TRBD1 agrees at 7 bases. The ends lost 4 bases at V and 7 bases at J; junction bases unmatched: 7. The CDR3 is 14 amino acids. Germline V gene lookup returns CDR1 MNHEY and CDR2 SVGAGI. Here the CDR3 reads CASSSQGPEQPQHF. CDR3 nucleotides: TGTGCCAGCAGTTCACAGGGGCCGGAACAGCCCCAGCATTTT.

This chain uses TRBV7-2 with TRBJ1-2; D not certain. The V gene's germline CDR1 is SGHTA and CDR2 FQGNSA. V was cut by 5 bases and J by 3 bases, with 13 bases left in between. The CDR3 has 14 residues. The CDR3 coding sequence is TGTGCCAGCAGCGGCCCCCCGATACACTATGGCTACACCTTC. As protein: CASSGPPIHYGYTF.

The chain links TRBV5-1 to TRBJ1-2; a possible D gene is TRBD1 (6 bases). The V gene lost 6 bases and the J gene lost 3 bases, with 21 bases spanning the gap. Germline V gives CDR1 SGHRS, CDR2 YFSETQ. The CDR3 runs to 16 residues. In DNA, the CDR3 is TGCGCCAGCACTGAGACAGGTTCAAACTGGGACTATGGCTACACCTTC. Its protein is CASTETGSNWDYGYTF.

The V gene is TRBV30, the J gene TRBJ2-3, with a tentative D call TRBD2 (6 bases). This CDR3 is built from 15 residues. Germline assignment: CDR1 GTSNPN and CDR2 SVGIG (reference sequence). V was trimmed by 4 bases and J by 2 bases, leaving 16 bases between them. CDR3 coding DNA: TGTGCCTGGACTCGGGAAGCGGGCCACACAGATACGCAGTATTTT. It is translated as CAWTREAGHTDTQYF. Combining the CDR3 with reference TRBV30 and TRBJ2-3 gives the whole variable domain SQTIHQWPATLVQPVGSPLSLECTVEGTSNPNLYWYRQAAGRGLQLLFYSVGIGQISSEVPQNLSASRPQDRQFILSSKKLLLSDSGFYLCAWTREAGHTDTQYFGPGTRLTVL.